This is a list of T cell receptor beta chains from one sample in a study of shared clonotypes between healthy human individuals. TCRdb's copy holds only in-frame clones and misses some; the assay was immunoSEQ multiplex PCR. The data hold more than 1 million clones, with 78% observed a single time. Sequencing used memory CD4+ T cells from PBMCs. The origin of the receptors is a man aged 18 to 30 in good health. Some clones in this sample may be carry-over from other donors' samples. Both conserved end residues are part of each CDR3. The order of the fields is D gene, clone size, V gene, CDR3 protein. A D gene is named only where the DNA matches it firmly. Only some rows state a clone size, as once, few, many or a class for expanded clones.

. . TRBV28 CASSWGSLASTDTQYF
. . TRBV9 CASSRVGGADTQYF
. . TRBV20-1 CSGYILETQYF
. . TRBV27 CASTDIDGRGNTEAFF
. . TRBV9 CASSNGPGPYNEQFF
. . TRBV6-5 CASSHRGGEQYF
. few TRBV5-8 CASSGLGDYNEQFF
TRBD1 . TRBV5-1 CASSFPGQGEETQYF
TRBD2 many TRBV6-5 CASSRGTSGNNEQFF
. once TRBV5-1 CASRVGDLNTGELFF
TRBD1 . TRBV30 CAWSSPDRVEKLFF
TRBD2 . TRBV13 CASSLGGRAAGEQYF
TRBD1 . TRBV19 CASSVDGTGRMNTEAFF
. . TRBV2 CASSEMVAKNIQYF
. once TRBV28 CASSFQPGMGNQPQHF
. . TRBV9 CASSVGPPEETQYF
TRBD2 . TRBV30 CAWSAGTSASTDTQYF
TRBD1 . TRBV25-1 CASPNEERTGDSYEQYF
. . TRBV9 CASSVDQTGHSGYGYTF
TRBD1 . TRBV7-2 CASSMLGTGEFF